The 27 T cell receptor beta chains listed next were all sequenced from one sample in a study of T cell responses to AZD1222 COVID-19 vaccine. TCRdb's copy holds only in-frame clones and misses some; the assay was immunoSEQ multiplex PCR. This table holds 100,000 to 150,000 clones, 92% found once. The starting material was peripheral blood, obtained on day 0 of AZD1222 vaccination. The receptors were sampled from an adult in good health.

This clone was detected once. This chain links TRBV27 with TRBJ2-7; TRBD1 is a possible D gene (6 bases). The CDR3 has 14 residues. Germline V gene data show CDR1 as MNHEY and CDR2 as SMNVEV (reference sequence). Trimming stripped 4 bases from V and 3 bases from J, with 13 bases between. CDR3 protein: CASSSGQEVYEQYF. In DNA, the CDR3 is TGTGCCAGCAGTTCGGGACAAGAAGTCTACGAGCAGTACTTC.

The rearrangement links TRBV7-9 to TRBJ2-7; D might be TRBD2 (9 bases). Deletions cut 8 bases from V and 0 bases from J, with 23 bases between. Per the germline V gene, CDR1 is SEHNR and CDR2 is FQNEAQ (reference sequence). The CDR3 contains 17 residues. CDR3 bases: TGTGCCAGCTCCCGGGCTAGCGGGACAGGAGCCTCCTACGAGCAGTACTTC. It specifies CASSRASGTGASYEQYF.

This rearrangement joins TRBV30 to TRBJ2-7; 9 positions match TRBD2. Germline V gene data show CDR1 as GTSNPN and CDR2 as SVGIG (reference sequence). The V gene end was trimmed by 0 bases and the J gene end by 0 bases; junction bases not matched to a gene: 9. The CDR3 consists of 17 residues. CDR3 DNA: TGTGCCTGGAGTGTACCCCCTAGACTAGCGGACTCCTACGAGCAGTACTTC. Amino acid sequence: CAWSVPPRLADSYEQYF.

The V and J genes are TRBV27 and TRBJ1-2, with D tentatively TRBD1 (6 bases). The CDR3 spans 13 residues. Trimming took 6 bases from V and 4 from J, leaving 12 bases between them. Germline assignment: CDR1 MNHEY and CDR2 SMNVEV (reference sequence). The CDR3 coding sequence is TGTGCCAGCAGACGTGGACAGTTCTATGGCTACACCTTC. Translated, it gives CASRRGQFYGYTF.

This chain links TRBV6-5 with TRBJ1-3; D not resolved. The V and J ends lost 6 bases and 0 bases respectively, with 9 bases between them. The CDR3 is 14 residues long. The germline gives CDR1 MNHEY, CDR2 SVGAGI. The CDR3 DNA reads TGTGCCAGCAGATTGGACGGCTCTGGAAACACCATATATTTT. Amino acid sequence: CASRLDGSGNTIYF.

The chain combines TRBV27 with TRBJ2-7; maybe TRBD2 (5 bases). Germline loops: CDR1 MNHEY, CDR2 SMNVEV (reference sequence). CDR3 size: 14 residues. V was cut by 5 bases and J by 4 bases, with 15 bases left in between. The CDR3 here is CASSHSGRYYEQYF. The DNA of the CDR3 is TGTGCCAGCAGTCACAGCGGCCGCTATTACGAGCAGTACTTC.

The gene calls are TRBV6-5 and TRBJ2-2; 7 bases align to TRBD1. Germline CDR1 MNHEY, CDR2 SVGAGI. The CDR3 is 15 residues long. The V and J ends lost 6 bases and 1 base, in that order; junction bases with no gene match: 5. The CDR3 DNA reads as TGTGCCAGCAGCCAAAACAGGGGGAACACCGGGGAGCTGTTTTTT. Translated: CASSQNRGNTGELFF.

This chain links TRBV2 with TRBJ1-2; D unresolved. The CDR3 has 13 amino acids. Germline V lookup: CDR1 SNHLY, CDR2 FYNNEI. V lost 3 bases, J lost 6 bases, and 11 bases lay in between. The DNA for the CDR3 is TGTGCCAGCAGTGAGAGCCCGGTCGATGGCTACACCTTC. Amino acid sequence: CASSESPVDGYTF.

The rearrangement joins TRBV19 to TRBJ1-5; D unresolved. The CDR3 extends over 14 amino acids. Germline V gene data show CDR1 as LNHDA and CDR2 as SQIVND (reference sequence). V was trimmed by 3 bases and J by 2 bases, leaving 8 bases between them. The CDR3 loop reads CASSITQGNQPQHF. In DNA form, the CDR3 reads TGTGCCAGTAGTATTACTCAGGGCAATCAGCCCCAGCATTTT.

J is TRBJ1-1 and V is TRBV19, with 9 bases that match TRBD1. Trimming removed 2 bases from V and 3 bases from J; junction bases left unmatched: 7. The germline V gene encodes CDR1 LNHDA and CDR2 SQIVND (reference sequence). The CDR3 sequence is 16 residues long. The chain's CDR3 is CASSIRDRVLDTEAFF. The CDR3, as DNA: TGTGCCAGTAGTATAAGGGACAGGGTCTTGGACACTGAAGCTTTCTTT.

The CDR3 sequence: CASSLAGRSNEQFF. The CDR3 DNA sequence: TGTGCCAGCAGCTTAGCAGGGAGAAGCAATGAGCAGTTCTTC. This chain uses TRBV11-2 with TRBJ2-1; either TRBD1 or TRBD2 may supply D (5 bases each). The CDR3 loop spans 14 amino acids. Trimming removed 1 base at V and 6 bases at J, with 10 bases between. Germline V gives CDR1 SGHAT, CDR2 FQNNGV.

The gene calls are TRBV2 and TRBJ1-1; D uncertain. The CDR3 has 10 amino acids. Germline loops: CDR1 SNHLY, CDR2 FYNNEI. V was cut by 6 bases and J by 10 bases, with 9 bases left in between. CDR3 nucleotide sequence: TGTGCCAGCAGGGACGATAGAGCTTTCTTT. Amino acids: CASRDDRAFF.

This clone appeared a single time. The chain recombines TRBV5-1 with TRBJ2-3; tentative D call: TRBD2 (6 bases). Looked up from germline, CDR1 is SGHRS and CDR2 is YFSETQ. V lost 3 bases to trimming and J lost 2 bases, with 16 bases between them. The CDR3 is 16 amino acids. In DNA form, the CDR3 reads TGCGCCAGCAGCTATTTCGGGACTGGATCCACAGATACGCAGTATTTT. It encodes CASSYFGTGSTDTQYF. The full variable domain, completed using reference TRBV5-1 and TRBJ2-3, is KAGVTQTPRYLIKTRGQQVTLSCSPISGHRSVSWYQQTPGQGLQFLFEYFSETQRNKGNFPGRFSGRQFSNSRSEMNVSTLELGDSALYLCASSYFGTGSTDTQYFGPGTRLTVL.

This rearrangement joins TRBV10-3 to TRBJ1-2; 8 bases line up with TRBD1. The CDR3 length is 16 residues. Losses at the gene ends were 4 bases for V and 4 bases for J; bases not matched to a gene: 11. Germline V CDR1 and CDR2: ENHRY, SYGVKD. This chain's CDR3 is CAISVVQGQGTYGYTF. The CDR3 DNA is TGTGCCATCAGTGTGGTTCAAGGACAGGGAACCTATGGCTACACCTTC.

V gene TRBV4-1 combines with J gene TRBJ1-6; D gene unclear. CDR3 size: 13 residues. The V end lost 0 bases, the J end lost 9 bases, and 6 bases lay between the germline ends. The germline CDR1 and CDR2 sequences are MGHRA and YSYEKL. In DNA form, the CDR3 reads TGCGCCAGCAGCCAAGATTCGGGTTCACCCCTCCACTTT. It encodes CASSQDSGSPLHF.

This chain links TRBV4-2 with TRBJ1-2, with D possibly being TRBD1 (5 bases). V dropped 0 bases and J dropped 2 bases, with 13 bases sitting between them. CDR3 length: 16 residues. Germline V lookup: CDR1 LGHNA, CDR2 YNFKEQ. Here the CDR3 DNA reads TGTGCCAGCAGCCAAGATACGGGAGGGACCAACTATGGCTACACCTTC. This codes for CASSQDTGGTNYGYTF.

The rearrangement joins TRBV19 to TRBJ2-7, with a possible D match to TRBD1 (6 bases). This CDR3 spans 14 amino acids. The ends were cut back, 6 bases at V and 3 bases at J, with 15 bases in the middle. Germline V gene lookup returns CDR1 LNHDA and CDR2 SQIVND (reference sequence). This chain's CDR3 is CASRLRDTVYEQYF. The CDR3 DNA sequence: TGTGCCAGTAGGCTCCGGGACACGGTCTACGAGCAGTACTTC.

V and J are TRBV11-3 and TRBJ2-1, with TRBD2 matching over 7 bases. Germline trimming cut 1 base from V and 5 bases from J; bases unmatched to any gene: 11. Per the germline V gene, CDR1 is SGHNT and CDR2 is YENEEA. There are 17 residues in the CDR3. CDR3 sequence: CASSLGGWEGPNNEQFF. The CDR3, as DNA: TGTGCCAGCAGCTTAGGTGGGTGGGAGGGCCCTAACAATGAGCAGTTCTTC.

This clone showed up just once. CDR3 amino acids: CASSESQGPYEQYF. CDR3 DNA: TGTGCCAGCAGTGAGTCGCAGGGACCCTACGAGCAGTACTTC. The rearrangement links TRBV6-1 to TRBJ2-7; D is possibly TRBD1 or TRBD2 (5 bases each). Per germline, CDR1 MNHNS and CDR2 SASEGT. The CDR3 sequence is 14 residues long. Deletions cut 3 bases from V and 2 bases from J, with 11 bases between.

The V call is TRBV4-2, the J call TRBJ2-7; TRBD2 aligns across 12 bases. The germline V gene has CDR1 LGHNA and CDR2 YNFKEQ. The V segment lost 1 base and the J segment 3 bases; nucleotides outside the gene matches: 4. The CDR3 has 16 residues. The CDR3 reads CASSQALAGGIYEQYF. For the CDR3, the DNA is TGTGCCAGCAGCCAAGCCCTAGCGGGAGGGATCTACGAGCAGTACTTC.

The rearrangement uses TRBV4-2 and TRBJ2-7, with D perhaps matching TRBD1 (5 bases). Germline V gene sequence: CDR1 LGHNA, CDR2 YNFKEQ. CDR3 length: 15 amino acids. Trimming pared 1 base from V and 2 bases from J, leaving 12 bases between. CDR3 protein: CASSQGQGSTYEQYF. The CDR3, as DNA: TGTGCCAGCAGCCAAGGGCAGGGATCGACCTACGAGCAGTACTTC.

This chain uses TRBV3-1 (or the pseudogene TRBV3-2) with TRBJ2-1; 7 bases are shared with TRBD2. Germline V gene lookup returns CDR1 LGHDT and CDR2 YNNKEL (reference sequence). Trimming cost V 3 bases and J 3 bases; bases outside gene matches: 5. The CDR3 has 15 amino acids. CDR3 nucleotides: TGTGCCAGCAGCCACGGGACTAACATCTACAATGAGCAGTTCTTC. It yields the protein CASSHGTNIYNEQFF.

The V and J genes are TRBV2 and TRBJ1-1; D is ambiguous. CDR1 is SNHLY and CDR2 is FYNNEI in the germline V gene. Deletions cut 1 base from V and 1 base from J, with 4 bases between. This CDR3 is built from 13 residues. The CDR3 coding sequence is TGTGCCAGCAGTGAAGAACAGAACACTGAAGCTTTCTTT. Residues: CASSEEQNTEAFF.

The chain employs TRBV28 and TRBJ1-1; D not resolved. Germline loops: CDR1 MDHEN, CDR2 SYDVKM. The germline V and J ends were trimmed by 5 bases and 10 bases, with 23 bases remaining between them. There are 15 residues in the CDR3. The CDR3, as DNA: TGTGCCAGCAGTCCAAGAGAGAGTGAAGCAGATTTAGCTTTCTTT. Protein product: CASSPRESEADLAFF.

V usage is TRBV6-5 and J usage is TRBJ1-1, with a weak D call TRBD1 (5 bases). This CDR3 region has 14 residues. Germline V gene sequence: CDR1 MNHEY, CDR2 SVGAGI. Trimming removed 2 bases at V and 5 bases at J, with 12 bases between. The CDR3 reads CASSYRTGETEAFF. The CDR3 DNA reads TGTGCCAGCAGTTACAGGACGGGGGAAACTGAAGCTTTCTTT.

This clone has more than one count but fewer than ten. The CDR3 region is CASSVGERDTQYF. CDR3 nucleotide sequence: TGTGCCAGCAGCGTAGGTGAAAGGGATACGCAGTATTTT. This rearrangement joins TRBV9 to TRBJ2-3; D gene ambiguous. CDR1 and CDR2 from the germline V gene are SGDLS and YYNGEE. CDR3 size: 13 residues. V lost 0 bases and J lost 6, with 8 bases in between.

The J gene is TRBJ1-1, the V gene TRBV2, with TRBD1 identical over 7 bases. Trimming removed 7 bases from V and 3 bases from J; junction bases left unmatched: 8. The length of the CDR3 is 14 residues. CDR1 is SNHLY and CDR2 is FYNNEI in the germline V gene. CDR3 region: CASTVGRGYTEAFF. The CDR3 bases are TGTGCCAGCACAGTGGGCAGGGGGTACACTGAAGCTTTCTTT.